The 13 T cell receptor beta chains below come from one sample, sequenced in a study of post-analysis software for immune sequencing data. Their antigens remain unidentified. TCR beta cDNA libraries had unique molecular identifiers. TCRdb passed the PCR reads through MiXCR, listing each CDR3 protein once. The sample holds roughly 800,000 distinct CDR3 sequences, just under 30% seen once. Study outcomes and limitations: Included in a set of roughly five TRBV segments more frequent in patients than controls were TRBV5-6, TRBV5-1 and TRBV20-1.

The sequencing sample was made of blood. The origin of the receptors is a girl aged 5 to 17 with multiple sclerosis.

The CDR3 DNA sequence: TGTGCCAGCAGCTTCACGGCAGTATACAATGAGCAGTTCTTC. Translating it yields CASSFTAVYNEQFF. V is TRBV7-2 and J is TRBJ2-1; D remains ambiguous. The CDR3 runs to 14 residues. The V gene's germline CDR1 is SGHTA and CDR2 FQGNSA. The V end lost 3 bases, the J end lost 4 bases, and 10 bases lay between the germline ends. The entire variable domain, with the rest obtained from reference TRBV7-2 and TRBJ2-1, is as follows: GAGVSQSPSNKVTEKGKDVELRCDPISGHTALYWYRQSLGQGLEFLIYFQGNSAPDKSGLPSDRFSAERTGGSVSTLTIQRTQQEDSAVYLCASSFTAVYNEQFFGPGTRLTVL.

The J gene is TRBJ2-3, the V gene TRBV7-2; 7 nucleotides match TRBD2. Trimming cost V 8 bases and J 3 bases; bases outside gene matches: 14. Germline CDR1 is SGHTA and CDR2 is FQGNSA. The CDR3 extends over 16 amino acids. CDR3: CASGTASGVGTDTQYF. CDR3 nucleotide sequence: TGTGCCAGCGGCACCGCCAGCGGGGTAGGGACAGATACGCAGTATTTT.

The V and J genes are TRBV2 and TRBJ2-1; D not resolved. The CDR3 totals 11 residues. Germline V gene data show CDR1 as SNHLY and CDR2 as FYNNEI. Trimming removed 10 bases at V and 4 bases at J, with 8 bases between. The CDR3 region has the DNA TGTGCCACCCTGGAGTACAATGAGCAGTTCTTC. Protein sequence: CATLEYNEQFF.

The chain carries TRBV7-2 and TRBJ1-5; D not resolved. The germline CDR1 and CDR2 sequences are SGHTA and FQGNSA. CDR3 length equals 12 residues. The V and J ends lost 10 bases and 1 base respectively, with 8 bases between them. The CDR3 DNA sequence: TGTGCCACCAAAGCCAGCAATCAGCCCCAGCATTTT. It codes for CATKASNQPQHF.

This chain links TRBV5-6 with TRBJ2-2; possible D gene TRBD2, 5 bases. The CDR3 loop spans 13 amino acids. Germline-derived CDR1 and CDR2 are SGHDT and YYEEEE. V was clipped by 0 bases and J by 5 bases, with 5 bases between them. The CDR3 loop is CASSLVATGELFF. The CDR3 region has the DNA TGTGCCAGCAGCTTGGTAGCGACCGGGGAGCTGTTTTTT.

CDR3 sequence (DNA): TGCAGTGCTAGGGGACTAGCGGGGGGGCCTGGGACCTACGAGCAGTACTTC. It encodes CSARGLAGGPGTYEQYF. The chain couples TRBV20-1 to TRBJ2-7; 16 positions agree with TRBD2. Looked up from germline, CDR1 is DFQATT and CDR2 is SNEGSKA (reference sequence). The CDR3 has 17 amino acids. Trimming took 3 bases from V and 2 from J; bases not matched to a gene: 7.

This chain joins TRBV12-3 or TRBV12-4 and TRBJ2-1; 9 nucleotides agree with TRBD2. V shed 6 bases, J shed 5 bases, and the junction held 14 bases outside the gene matches. The CDR3 contains 17 residues. The CDR3 DNA sequence: TGTGCCAGCAGCCCTCTAGGTAGCGGGGGCCCTAACAATGAGCAGTTCTTC. This translates into CASSPLGSGGPNNEQFF.

This clonotype has ten or more counts. This chain links TRBV20-1 with TRBJ2-5; 10 bases match TRBD1. The junction had 7 bases not matched to a gene; V was cut back by 3 bases and J by 6 bases. The CDR3 extends over 14 amino acids. Germline assignment: CDR1 DFQATT and CDR2 SNEGSKA (reference sequence). This CDR3 is CSASSRQGAQTQYF. As DNA, the CDR3 is TGCAGTGCTAGTTCTCGACAGGGGGCTCAGACCCAGTACTTC.

This clonotype has only a few counts. The chain recombines TRBV6-5 with TRBJ1-2, with TRBD1 matching 8 bases. The germline CDR1 and CDR2 sequences are MNHEY and SVGAGI. The CDR3 contains 14 residues. V trimming: 6 bases; J trimming: 2 bases; junction bases outside the gene matches: 5. The chain's CDR3 is CASRQQGGNYGYTF. The CDR3 bases are TGTGCCAGCAGACAACAGGGGGGCAACTATGGCTACACCTTC.

The chain couples TRBV4-3 to TRBJ1-6, with TRBD1 matching 8 bases. CDR3 length: 15 amino acids. The trim removed 1 base at V and 9 bases at J, leaving 5 bases unmatched. The germline V gene has CDR1 LGHNA and CDR2 YSLEER. The CDR3 reads CASSQVDREISPLHF. The CDR3 nucleotides read TGCGCCAGCAGCCAAGTGGACAGGGAGATTTCACCCCTCCACTTT.

The gene calls are TRBV6-5 and TRBJ1-6; D is perhaps TRBD1 (5 bases). Germline V gene lookup returns CDR1 MNHEY and CDR2 SVGAGI. This CDR3 contains 12 residues. Trimming stripped 6 bases from V and 7 bases from J, with 7 bases between. This CDR3 is CASRRQNSPLHF. CDR3 in DNA: TGTGCCAGCAGACGACAGAATTCACCCCTCCACTTT.

This clonotype was detected many times. The chain joins TRBV6-5 to TRBJ2-1, with TRBD2 identical over 11 bases. The CDR3 totals 15 residues. From germline, CDR1 is MNHEY and CDR2 SVGAGI. V shed 6 bases, J shed 2 bases, and the junction held 3 bases outside the gene matches. The CDR3 here is CASRTTSGAYNEQFF. In DNA form, the CDR3 reads TGTGCCAGCAGGACGACTAGCGGGGCCTACAATGAGCAGTTCTTC.

V gene TRBV6-6 combines with J gene TRBJ2-7, with TRBD2 identical over 11 bases. CDR3 size: 17 residues. Germline V gene lookup returns CDR1 MNHNY and CDR2 SVGAGI (reference sequence). Unmatched junction bases numbered 9, after V lost 0 bases and J lost 5 bases. For the CDR3, the DNA is TGTGCCAGCAGTTACTCGAAACTAGCGGGAGTAAACCACGAGCAGTACTTC. Encoded protein: CASSYSKLAGVNHEQYF.